There are many counts of the clone carrying this T cell receptor (beta chain). Antigen: not known. The record originates from a study of early T cells in non-severe SARS-CoV-2 infection. General study findings and limits: There was a bias toward anti-spike CD8 responses in VDJdb matching, which missed private and CD4 specificities.

The TCR library protocol attached unique molecular identifiers to the individual cDNA molecules. TCRdb independently ran MiXCR on the 5' RACE reads; one entry per CDR3 protein. The sample records 25,000 to 30,000 distinct CDR3 sequences, about 6.1% being singletons. The V gene's germline CDR1 is LNHNV and CDR2 YYDKDF (reference sequence). The J segment lost 2 bases and the V segment lost 10 bases, leaving 6 bases of the junction unmatched. This CDR3 spans 13 amino acids. This clonotype originated in an adult who was a healthcare worker with PCR-confirmed SARS-CoV-2 infection or an uninfected control (not recorded which). The specimen sequenced was whole blood. This chain joins TRBV15 and TRBJ2-3, with TRBD2 identical over 7 bases. CDR3 residues: CAIRGGDTDTQYF. The CDR3 nucleotides are TGTGCCATACGCGGGGGAGACACAGATACGCAGTATTTT.